This entry features one T cell receptor beta chain sequence. Original processing methods: Amplification of reference gene primers provided the estimated nucleated cell counts. Repertoires were generated with immunoSEQ multiplex PCR, while TCRdb's copy carries only in-frame clones and drops some. V and J calls and clone size are those listed in that table; D and trimming were worked out from the DNA. The sample gives roughly 80,000 clones, around 82% of which show up once; 21% is in the top ten. The data were obtained in a study of blood T cell repertoires in COVID-19. Study summary: Material from acute and convalescent COVID-19 was sourced from the United States, Italy and Spain. In each case, the material was cDNA or gDNA derived from T cells, B-cell-depleted T cells, or PBMCs.

In germline, CDR1 is SGHAT, CDR2 FQNNGV. The CDR3 sequence is 15 residues long. V shed 1 base, J shed 5 bases, and the junction held 5 bases outside the gene matches. Sequenced: peripheral blood. The gene calls are TRBV11-2 and TRBJ2-1, with 7 bases fitting TRBD1. This receptor was obtained from a human donor in a cohort sampled during active COVID-19. CDR3 DNA: TGTGCCAGCAGCTTAGTCGGGACAGAGAACAATGAGCAGTTCTTC. Protein product: CASSLVGTENNEQFF.